This TCR beta chain was sequenced in a study of T cells in Graves' hyperthyroidism and ophthalmopathy. In the study overall: Peripheral blood was taken when the disease was first diagnosed, before any treatment began.

RNA transcripts were the template for amplifying TCR beta CDR3 regions. With the HTBI primer set, the TCR CDR3 went through a first round of RT-PCR. MiXCR, applied by TCRdb to the multiplex PCR reads, yields one record per CDR3 protein. The sample has about 400,000 distinct CDR3 sequences; around 14% are singletons. Uncontrolled infections, other autoimmune diseases, pregnancy or lactation led to exclusion of patients. Diagnoses were made from clinical symptoms, serum measures (thyroxine and TRAb), thyroid ultrasound and orbital computed tomography. This clonotype has a count of ten or more. This receptor was taken from a woman in her thirties with Graves' hyperthyroidism. The sample was blood.

CDR3 in amino acids: CASSPQGWYEQYF. Written as DNA, the CDR3 is TGTGCCAGCTCACCTCAGGGATGGTACGAGCAGTACTTC. The V call is TRBV18, the J call TRBJ2-7; a possible D gene is TRBD1 (5 bases). Per the germline V gene, CDR1 is KGHSH and CDR2 is LQKENI. V was shortened by 3 bases and J by 4 bases, with 10 bases between the two germline ends. The CDR3 loop spans 13 amino acids.